This T cell receptor beta chain was identified during a study of blood T cell repertoires in COVID-19. The wider study: Italy, Spain and the United States were the sources of the convalescent and acute COVID-19 samples. In each case, the material was cDNA or gDNA derived from T cells, B-cell-depleted T cells, or PBMCs.

The data were produced by immunoSEQ multiplex PCR, yet TCRdb's version contains in-frame clones alone and is incomplete. The profile covers about 300,000 clones, with 70% to 90% appearing a single time and 2.2% taken by the ten largest. This clone showed up just once. The cohort comprised adults aged 18 to 89 years residing in 20 to 30 US areas. V lost 5 bases, J lost 4 bases, and 6 bases lay in between. Germline CDR1 and CDR2: SGHVS and FQNEAQ. The length of the CDR3 is 12 residues. The sample comprised PBMCs or T cells enriched from blood (not recorded which). The J gene is TRBJ1-5, the V gene TRBV7-8; D is uncertain. The TCR sequence derives from a man under 40 who had recovered from COVID-19. The CDR3 region is CASSLSNQPQHF. The CDR3 bases are TGTGCCAGCAGCCTATCTAATCAGCCCCAGCATTTT.